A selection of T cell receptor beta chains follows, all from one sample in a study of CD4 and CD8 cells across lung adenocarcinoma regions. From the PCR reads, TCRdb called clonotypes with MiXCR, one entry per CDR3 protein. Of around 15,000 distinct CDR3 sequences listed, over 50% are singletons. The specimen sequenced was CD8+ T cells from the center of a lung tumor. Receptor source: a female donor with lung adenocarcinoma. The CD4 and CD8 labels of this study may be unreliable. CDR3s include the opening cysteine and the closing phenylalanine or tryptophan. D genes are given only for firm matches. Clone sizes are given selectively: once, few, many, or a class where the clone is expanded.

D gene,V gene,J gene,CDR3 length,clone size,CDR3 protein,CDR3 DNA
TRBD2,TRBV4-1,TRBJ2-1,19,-,CASSQGAVSGRRVYNEQFF,TGCGCCAGCAGCCAAGGAGCTGTTAGCGGGAGGAGGGTTTACAATGAGCAGTTCTTC
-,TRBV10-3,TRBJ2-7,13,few,CALLRTGTYEQYF,TGTGCTTTACTACGGACGGGTACCTACGAGCAGTACTTC
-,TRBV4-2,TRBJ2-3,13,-,CASSHVVDDTQYF,TGTGCCAGCAGCCACGTAGTCGATGATACGCAGTATTTT
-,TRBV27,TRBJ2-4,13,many,CASRGFVENIQYF,TGTGCCAGCAGAGGGTTTGTAGAAAACATTCAGTACTTC
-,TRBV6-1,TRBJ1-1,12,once,CASGWINTEAFF,TGTGCCAGCGGGTGGATAAACACTGAAGCTTTCTTT
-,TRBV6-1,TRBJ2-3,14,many,CASRPGASTDTQYF,TGTGCCAGCAGACCAGGGGCAAGCACAGATACGCAGTATTTT
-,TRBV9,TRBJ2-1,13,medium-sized,CASSVASYNEQFF,TGTGCCAGCAGCGTAGCCAGCTACAATGAGCAGTTCTTC
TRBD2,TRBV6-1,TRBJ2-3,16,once,CASSQGLAASTDTQYF,TGTGCCAGCAGTCAAGGACTAGCGGCTAGCACAGATACGCAGTATTTT
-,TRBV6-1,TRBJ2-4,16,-,CASSETGGGASDMQYF,TGTGCCAGCAGTGAAACTGGGGGGGGGGCCTCGGACATGCAGTACTTC
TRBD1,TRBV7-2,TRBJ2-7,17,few,CASSLVAGGGLAYEQYF,TGTGCCAGCAGCTTGGTAGCAGGGGGCGGGCTTGCCTACGAGCAGTACTTC
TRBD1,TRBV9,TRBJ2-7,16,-,CASSVGSGGGRYEQYF,TGTGCCAGCAGCGTAGGTTCAGGGGGTGGAAGATACGAGCAGTACTTC
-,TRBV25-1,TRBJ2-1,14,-,CASSHEEGYDEQFF,TGTGCCAGCAGTCACGAGGAGGGTTACGATGAGCAGTTCTTC
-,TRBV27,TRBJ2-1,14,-,CAGNGGRDTDTQYF,TGTGCGGGCAACGGGGGCCGGGACACAGATACGCAGTACTTT
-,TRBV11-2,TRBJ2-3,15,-,CASSFGQAGADTQYF,TGTGCCAGCAGCTTCGGACAGGCGGGGGCAGATACGCAGTATTTT
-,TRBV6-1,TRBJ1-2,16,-,CASLRGDTQSNYGYTF,TGTGCCAGCCTCCGGGGTGATACCCAATCTAACTATGGCTACACCTTC
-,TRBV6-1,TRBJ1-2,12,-,CASSGRQYGYTF,TGTGCCAGCAGTGGCCGTCAATATGGCTACACCTTC
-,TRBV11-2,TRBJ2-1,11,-,CASSSHNEQFF,TGTGCCAGCAGCTCGCACAATGAGCAGTTCTTC
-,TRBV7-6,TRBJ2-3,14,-,CASREGGSKDTQYF,TGTGCCAGCAGGGAGGGGGGTAGCAAAGATACTCAGTACTTT
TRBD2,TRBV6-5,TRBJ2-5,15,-,CASSSPGTSGETQYF,TGTGCCAGCAGTTCCCCCGGGACTAGCGGAGAGACCCAGTACTTC